This T cell receptor beta chain was identified during a study of metastatic and nonmetastatic thyroid tumors. On the study more broadly: Thyroid patients, malignant and benign, had repertoires compared across blood and tumor or nodule tissue. Notes on the study in general: According to reports, the diversity of TCR beta was significantly higher in malignant thyroid tumors than in benign nodules, and this held in both blood and tumor samples.

Each patient went into thyroid surgery without having received any treatment. CDR1 and CDR2 from the germline V gene are DFQATT and SNEGSKA (reference sequence). This CDR3 comprises 13 residues. V shed 3 bases and J shed 8 bases, with 14 bases lying between them. Study processing details: It was from CDR3 differences across clinicopathological groups that a distant-metastasis classifier for papillary thyroid cancer was built. TCRdb re-called the PCR reads via MiXCR. TCRdb, not the original authors, processed these V and J calls. Of about 15,000 clones listed, approximately 30% were seen once; the top ten hold 10% to 15%. As to this clone: Antigen: not known.

This chain uses TRBV20-1 with TRBJ2-1; D is possibly TRBD1 (5 bases). This sequence originates from a male donor with papillary thyroid cancer or a benign thyroid nodule (not recorded which). Some clones in this sample may be carry-over from other donors' samples. Sequenced input: tumor tissue. In DNA, the CDR3 is TGCAGTGCTAGTAGACAGCCGCTGGATGAGCAGTTCTTC. Protein: CSASRQPLDEQFF.